This T cell receptor beta chain comes out of a study of CD8+ T cells in alopecia areata. Study results and caveats: Affected lesional scalp, above all in alopecia totalis/universalis, was more clonal than normal scalp. Scalp specimens additionally yield sequences from normal skin's resident alphabeta T cells.

Sorting from PBMCs produced CD4+ and CD8+ T cells. CDR1 MNHNS and CDR2 SASEGT come from the germline V gene. V was trimmed by 4 bases and J by 0 bases, leaving 9 bases between them. The CDR3 loop spans 14 amino acids. Sequencing used cDNA as its template, made by extracting RNA and reverse transcribing it. Clones were sequenced by immunoSEQ multiplex PCR, and TCRdb holds only the in-frame ones, with some missing. The sample contains around 100,000 clones, approximately 52% of which appear only once. For this clone: What it recognizes is unknown.

J is TRBJ2-5 and V is TRBV6-1, with no clear D. Specimen: CD4+ T cells sorted from blood. The sequence came from a human donor in good health. The CDR3 sequence: CASSGVRDQETQYF. CDR3 bases: TGTGCCAGCAGTGGGGTAAGGGACCAAGAGACCCAGTACTTC.